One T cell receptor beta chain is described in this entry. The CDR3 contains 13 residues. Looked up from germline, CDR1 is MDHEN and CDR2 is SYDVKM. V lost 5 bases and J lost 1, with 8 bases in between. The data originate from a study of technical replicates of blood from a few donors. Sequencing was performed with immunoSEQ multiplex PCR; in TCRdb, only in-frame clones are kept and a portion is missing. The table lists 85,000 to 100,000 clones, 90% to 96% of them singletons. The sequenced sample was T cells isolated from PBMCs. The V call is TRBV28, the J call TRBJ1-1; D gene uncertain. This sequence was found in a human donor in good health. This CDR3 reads CASSPRGNTEAFF. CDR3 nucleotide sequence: TGTGCCAGCAGTCCGCGAGGGAACACTGAAGCTTTCTTT.